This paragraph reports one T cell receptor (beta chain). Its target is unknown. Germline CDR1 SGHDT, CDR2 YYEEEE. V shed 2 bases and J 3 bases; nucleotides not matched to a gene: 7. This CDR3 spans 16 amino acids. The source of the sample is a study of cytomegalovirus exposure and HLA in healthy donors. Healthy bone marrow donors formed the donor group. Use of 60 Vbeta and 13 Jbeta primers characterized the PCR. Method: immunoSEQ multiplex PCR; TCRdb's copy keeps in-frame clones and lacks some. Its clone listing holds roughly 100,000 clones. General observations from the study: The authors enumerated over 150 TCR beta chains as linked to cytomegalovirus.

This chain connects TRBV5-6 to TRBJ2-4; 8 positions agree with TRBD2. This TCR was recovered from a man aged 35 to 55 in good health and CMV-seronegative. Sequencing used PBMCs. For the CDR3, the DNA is TGTGCCAGCAGCTTCAGCGGGGGAATGGGCAAAAACATTCAGTACTTC. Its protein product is CASSFSGGMGKNIQYF.